This T cell receptor (beta chain) appears in the sequencing data of a study of T cell responses to AZD1222 COVID-19 vaccine. The wider study: It was second doses at about 4 or about 12 weeks that were pooled. Study conclusions and caveats: As reported, nearly half of all spike-specific TCRs target variant regions that are unmutated. Rises in breadth and depth of Spike-specific TCRs came after two AZD1222 doses. Females made up more of the donors, who were largely white British, and clonal diversity may have come out too low.

The CDR3 contains 12 residues. Per the germline V gene, CDR1 is ENHRY and CDR2 is SYGVKD. Details on this clone: Its cognate antigen is unknown. One end of the junction is discordant with germline, which a read error may explain.

The assay was immunoSEQ multiplex PCR, and TCRdb's table has in-frame clones only and misses some. The table includes roughly 130,000 clones, approximately 89% detected once. The receptor's source is an adult in good health. This sequence joins TRBV10-3 and TRBJ1-2, with D perhaps TRBD1 (6 bases). The material sequenced was peripheral blood, taken on day 0 of AZD1222 vaccination. The CDR3 spells CAVRGNTYGYTF. The DNA for the CDR3 is TGTGCCGTCAGGGGCAACACTTATGGCTACACCTTC.